This is a list of T cell receptor beta chains from one sample in a study of post-analysis software for immune sequencing data. In TCRdb, the PCR reads were re-called with MiXCR into one record per CDR3 protein. The sample has hundreds of thousands of distinct CDR3 sequences, about 32% seen once. Sample: blood. All receptors derive from a girl aged 5-17 years with multiple sclerosis. The CDR3 runs from the conserved cysteine through the conserved F or W. A D gene is named only where the DNA matches it firmly. Size values are once, few and many counts, or a class for expanded clones, and some rows have none.

>TRBV6-5|TRBJ2-7|few|.
TGTGCCAGCAGTTACTCTACAGGTGGGGAGCAGTACTTC
CASSYSTGGEQYF
>TRBV6-1|TRBJ1-2|.|.
TGTGCCAGCAGTGGCCTTTGGGGCTACACCTTC
CASSGLWGYTF
>TRBV20-1|TRBJ2-3|few|.
TGCAGTGCTAGAATCACAACAGATACGCAGTATTTT
CSARITTDTQYF
>TRBV2|TRBJ1-1|.|.
TGTGCCAGCAAAACCGGACGGACTGAAGCTTTCTTT
CASKTGRTEAFF
>TRBV2|TRBJ1-5|few|.
TGTGCCAGCAGGCTACAGGGCGGGCAGCCCCAGCATTTT
CASRLQGGQPQHF
>TRBV14|TRBJ1-2|once|.
TGTGCCAGCAGTCAAGAGGGCAGGGGACGGAGTGGCTACACCTTC
CASSQEGRGRSGYTF
>TRBV6-5|TRBJ1-2|.|.
TGTGCCAGCAGTTACTCGGACAGCTACAAATATGGCTACACCTTC
CASSYSDSYKYGYTF
>TRBV20-1|TRBJ2-3|few|TRBD2
TGCAGTGCCAAGCAACTAGCGGGAGGGCCGGATACGCAGTATTTT
CSAKQLAGGPDTQYF
>TRBV9|TRBJ1-2|many|.
TGTGCCAGCAGCGTAGGTGGCAGGAACTATGGCTACACCTTC
CASSVGGRNYGYTF
>TRBV9|TRBJ1-2|.|TRBD1
TGTGCCAGCAGCGGGGGGACAGGGTCGGGGGGCTACACCTTC
CASSGGTGSGGYTF
>TRBV12-3/TRBV12-4|TRBJ2-5|few|.
TGTGCCAGCAGTCCGAGCGGACAGTTCCAAGAGACCCAGTACTTC
CASSPSGQFQETQYF
>TRBV7-2|TRBJ2-4|few|.
TGTGCCAGCAGCTGCAGGGACAACCCAAACATTCAGTACTTC
CASSCRDNPNIQYF
>TRBV18|TRBJ2-5|.|.
TGTGCCAGCAGATCCGGGACCGGACAAGAGACCCAGTACTTC
CASRSGTGQETQYF
>TRBV9|TRBJ1-2|once|.
TGTGCCAGCAGCCTCCTCCACAGGGTGAGAAGTGGCTACACCTTC
CASSLLHRVRSGYTF
>TRBV6-5|TRBJ1-2|many|.
TGTGCCAGCAGTTTTATCCGGCAAATTACTAACTATGGCTACACCTTC
CASSFIRQITNYGYTF
>TRBV5-5|TRBJ1-1|.|.
TGTGCCAGCAGCTTTTTCTCGGAGGACACTGAAGCTTTCTTT
CASSFFSEDTEAFF
>TRBV2|TRBJ1-5|few|.
TGTGCCAGCAGTGAGACAGGCTTTGGCAATCAGCCCCAGCATTTT
CASSETGFGNQPQHF
>TRBV12-3/TRBV12-4|TRBJ2-6|few|TRBD1
TGTGCCAGCAGTTTGTACAGGGGAGACTCTGGGGCCAACGTCCTGACTTTC
CASSLYRGDSGANVLTF
>TRBV6-5|TRBJ2-7|many|.
TGTGCCACCGCGCCTTCTCTTCACTCCTACGAGCAGTACTTC
CATAPSLHSYEQYF
>TRBV15|TRBJ2-6|few|.
TGTGCCACCAGCAGAGACGGAGGGTCTGGGGCCAACGTCCTGACTTTC
CATSRDGGSGANVLTF
>TRBV9|TRBJ2-1|few|.
TGTGCCAGCAGCGTAGCTGAGGGTGAGCAGTTCTTC
CASSVAEGEQFF
>TRBV5-1|TRBJ2-5|.|.
TGCGCCAGCAGCTTGGACCCGGGTCTCGGGGAGACCCAGTACTTC
CASSLDPGLGETQYF
>TRBV10-3|TRBJ1-1|.|.
TGTGCCAGCCGCAGCGTCGGTGAAGCTTTCTTT
CASRSVGEAFF
>TRBV24-1|TRBJ2-1|.|TRBD2
TGTGCCACCAGTGGGCGGGAGGTGTACAATGAGCAGTTCTTC
CATSGREVYNEQFF
>TRBV5-1|TRBJ2-2|once|TRBD1
TGCGCCAGCAGCTGGCGGACAGGGGACACCGGGGAGCTGTTTTTT
CASSWRTGDTGELFF
>TRBV20-1|TRBJ2-3|few|TRBD2
TGCAGTGCTTTAGCGGGGACAGATACGCAGTATTTT
CSALAGTDTQYF
>TRBV7-8|TRBJ2-1|few|TRBD1
TGTGCCAGCAGCTGGGGGACAGGGCTTTACAATGAGCAGTTCTTC
CASSWGTGLYNEQFF
>TRBV28|TRBJ1-5|few|.
TGTGCCAGCAGTAGACTTGGGGGCAATCAGCCCCAGCATTTT
CASSRLGGNQPQHF
>TRBV10-3|TRBJ1-1|few|.
TGTGCCATCAAGCCAACCGACCCGAACACTGAAGCTTTCTTT
CAIKPTDPNTEAFF
>TRBV10-1|TRBJ2-1|few|TRBD1
TGCGCCAGCAGCGAAAGCCCCGGACAGGGATTCAATGAGCAGTTCTTC
CASSESPGQGFNEQFF
>TRBV28|TRBJ2-1|few|TRBD2
TGTGCCAGCACCCGCGGGGGGGCGCCCTACAATGAGCAGTTCTTC
CASTRGGAPYNEQFF
>TRBV6-5|TRBJ2-1|few|.
TGTGCCAGCACCCCGGGCTCTTACAATGAGCAGTTCTTC
CASTPGSYNEQFF
>TRBV12-3/TRBV12-4|TRBJ2-3|once|.
TGTGCCAGCAGTTTGGGTGCAGATACGGAATATTTT
CASSLGADTEYF
>TRBV6-5|TRBJ1-2|.|.
TGTGCCAGCACGACAGCGGTGGGATATGGCTACACCTTC
CASTTAVGYGYTF
>TRBV20-1|TRBJ2-1|few|.
TGCAGTGCTAGAGGAGCCCCCCCCTACAATGAGCAGTTCTTC
CSARGAPPYNEQFF
>TRBV20-1|TRBJ2-1|few|.
TGCAGTGCTAGAGATCTTGGAGGGGGCTCCTACAATGAGCAGTTCTTC
CSARDLGGGSYNEQFF
>TRBV7-2|TRBJ2-1|.|.
TGTGCCAGCAGCTTTACAGGGCTAGATGGTGAGCAGTTCTTC
CASSFTGLDGEQFF
>TRBV7-9|TRBJ2-1|few|.
TGTTCCAGCAGCCAAGACAATGAGCAGTTCTTC
CSSSQDNEQFF
>TRBV10-3|TRBJ2-2|once|TRBD2
TGTGCCATCAGGGCGGGACTAGCGGGGAGCAACACCGGGGAGCTGTTTTTT
CAIRAGLAGSNTGELFF
>TRBV20-1|TRBJ1-2|many|.
TGCAGTGCTAGAGACCCCGGACGGTCTCGGAACTATGGCTACACCTTC
CSARDPGRSRNYGYTF
>TRBV11-3|TRBJ2-5|.|TRBD2
TGTGCCAGCAGCCCTGGTGGGCGGGGGTCAGAGACCCAGTACTTC
CASSPGGRGSETQYF
>TRBV27|TRBJ1-4|.|.
TGTGCCACCCGGGGGGCGTCTAATGAAAAACTGTTTTTT
CATRGASNEKLFF
>TRBV6-1|TRBJ2-7|few|TRBD1
TGTGCCAGCAGTAAAGCCTCCGGGACAGGGACTCCCTACGAGCAGTACTTC
CASSKASGTGTPYEQYF
>TRBV27|TRBJ1-1|.|.
TGTGCCAGCAGCTTAGCCCGGTGGACTGAAGCTTTCTTT
CASSLARWTEAFF
>TRBV20-1|TRBJ2-7|few|.
TGCAGTGCTAGAGAGCCCGGGGCCTACGAGCAGTACTTC
CSAREPGAYEQYF
>TRBV7-2|TRBJ1-2|.|TRBD1
TGTGCCAGCAGCCCCTGGACAGGGGACTATGGCTACACCTTC
CASSPWTGDYGYTF
>TRBV20-1|TRBJ1-2|many|.
TGCAGTGCTAGAGATGGAGGGGATGGCTACACCTTC
CSARDGGDGYTF
>TRBV11-3|TRBJ2-1|.|.
TGTGCCAGCAGCATGCGGACAGACAATGAGCAGTTCTTC
CASSMRTDNEQFF
>TRBV29-1|TRBJ1-1|.|.
TGCAGCGCCGAGAGGGCAGCGAACACTGAAGCTTTCTTT
CSAERAANTEAFF
>TRBV4-1|TRBJ2-1|few|TRBD1
TGCGCCAGCAGCCAGCCGGGACAGGGAAAGGGTGAGCAGTTCTTC
CASSQPGQGKGEQFF
>TRBV7-2|TRBJ2-5|few|.
TGTGCCAGCAGCTTAAGTTTGAGGAGGGAGACCCAGTACTTC
CASSLSLRRETQYF
>TRBV7-2|TRBJ1-2|few|.
TGTGCCAGCAGCCCCCGGGCGCCAACGGCCCGTGGCTACACCTTC
CASSPRAPTARGYTF
>TRBV7-2|TRBJ2-1|.|.
TGTGCCAGCAGCTTAGTTCAGGGTAGCAATGAGCAGTTCTTC
CASSLVQGSNEQFF
>TRBV4-3|TRBJ2-7|.|.
TGCGCCAGCAGCCAAGATGGAGGGGGTACTACCTACGAGCAGTACTTC
CASSQDGGGTTYEQYF
>TRBV28|TRBJ1-1|.|.
TGTGCCAGCAGAGCGCCCGGGACGGGGACTGAAGCTTTCTTT
CASRAPGTGTEAFF